This T cell receptor (beta chain) appears in the sequencing data of a study of T cells in Graves' hyperthyroidism and ophthalmopathy. TCR beta CDR3 regions were amplified from RNA. TCR CDR3 regions were first amplified by RT-PCR with HTBI primers. TCRdb re-derived calls from the multiplex PCR reads in MiXCR, one entry per CDR3 protein. Counted here are about 580,000 distinct CDR3 sequences, approximately 14% occurring once; the ten biggest clones make up roughly 6.2%. This clonotype was recorded at least ten times. The CDR3 loop spans 16 amino acids. V lost 3 bases and J lost 6; bases outside the gene matches: 9. CDR1 SGHTA and CDR2 FQGNSA come from the germline V gene.

This TCR was sampled from a woman in her twenties or thirties with Graves' hyperthyroidism that later progressed to Graves' ophthalmopathy. Sequencing was performed on blood. This chain connects TRBV7-2 to TRBJ1-5, with 9 bases matching TRBD1. Written as DNA, the CDR3 is TGTGCCAGCAGCTTGGGGACAGGGTTAATTCGTCAGCCCCAGCATTTT. It codes for CASSLGTGLIRQPQHF.